Presented here are 14 T cell receptor beta chains from one specimen sequenced in a study of shared clonotypes between healthy human individuals. This table comes from immunoSEQ multiplex PCR, and its TCRdb copy is limited to in-frame clones, with some not included. The profile shows about 110,000 clones, about 71% of them singletons. Sequencing was done on a sample of memory CD8+ T cells sorted from blood. Subset of the sample: CD45RO+ cells pooled with CCR7-negative TemRA cells. All receptors derive from a woman aged 25 to 39 in good health.

The chain combines TRBV19 with TRBJ1-2, with D unresolved. Trimming pared 6 bases from V and 2 bases from J, leaving 16 bases between. The CDR3 extends over 15 amino acids. CDR1 is LNHDA, CDR2 SQIVND, per germline (reference sequence). The CDR3 here is CASRTPEILNYGYTF. The CDR3 coding sequence is TGTGCCAGTAGGACCCCGGAGATTCTAAACTATGGCTACACCTTC.

In this sample, this clone turned up once. The CDR3 spells CAWSVSLLEQFF. In DNA form, the CDR3 reads TGTGCCTGGAGTGTCAGCCTGTTGGAGCAGTTCTTC. The chain uses TRBV30 and TRBJ2-1; D call uncertain. This CDR3 has 12 amino acids. CDR1 is GTSNPN and CDR2 is SVGIG in the germline V gene (reference sequence). V lost 0 bases to trimming and J lost 10 bases, with 10 bases between them.

This clone was detected a few times. The chain employs TRBV9 and TRBJ2-1; D is undetermined. Germline CDR1 is SGDLS and CDR2 is YYNGEE. V lost 3 bases and J lost 1, with 5 bases in between. CDR3 size: 13 residues. The CDR3: CASSARSYNEQFF. The CDR3, as DNA: TGTGCCAGCAGCGCCCGGTCCTACAATGAGCAGTTCTTC.

J is TRBJ1-5 and V is TRBV19, with a tentative D call TRBD1 (5 bases). The length of the CDR3 is 12 residues. Per the germline V gene, CDR1 is LNHDA and CDR2 is SQIVND (reference sequence). V was cut by 9 bases and J by 7 bases, with 13 bases left in between. Here the CDR3 DNA reads TGTGCCAGCCGGGACGGAAGACAGCCCCAGCATTTT. Translated: CASRDGRQPQHF.

This rearrangement joins TRBV14 to TRBJ1-1, with D possibly being TRBD1 (5 bases). The V gene's germline CDR1 is SGHDN and CDR2 FVKESK. CDR3 length: 15 amino acids. Trimming removed 2 bases at V and 1 base at J, with 11 bases between. The CDR3 DNA reads TGTGCCAGCAGCCAATACGGCCAGGGGAACACTGAAGCTTTCTTT. Translated: CASSQYGQGNTEAFF.

This clone was observed a handful of times. The rearrangement uses TRBV28 and TRBJ2-7; D may be TRBD2 (5 bases). This CDR3 has 16 residues. V was shortened by 6 bases and J by 2 bases, with 20 bases between the two germline ends. Per the germline V gene, CDR1 is MDHEN and CDR2 is SYDVKM. CDR3 sequence reads: CASSGIRNPLAYEQYF. Written as DNA, the CDR3 is TGTGCCAGCAGCGGAATTCGAAACCCACTAGCCTACGAGCAGTACTTC.

The chain recombines TRBV11-2 with TRBJ2-7; 7 bases line up with TRBD2. Germline loops: CDR1 SGHAT, CDR2 FQNNGV. The length of the CDR3 is 16 residues. Trimming at V came to 5 bases and at J to 1 base, leaving 11 bases not matched to a gene. This CDR3 reads CASSRGSSGLSYEQYF. The CDR3 DNA reads as TGTGCCAGCAGCCGAGGGTCTAGCGGCCTTTCCTACGAGCAGTACTTC.

The chain couples TRBV6-1 to TRBJ1-3; unclear D gene. The CDR3 totals 15 residues. The germline gives CDR1 MNHNS, CDR2 SASEGT. V was clipped by 4 bases and J by 2 bases, with 12 bases between them. The CDR3 DNA reads TGTGCCAGCAGTGCCAGCGACTCTCCTGGAAACACCATATATTTT. Protein product: CASSASDSPGNTIYF.

This clone was detected a few times. The rearrangement uses TRBV27 and TRBJ2-5; 10 bases are a match to TRBD2. CDR3 length: 13 amino acids. Unmatched junction bases numbered 4, after V lost 7 bases and J lost 5 bases. In germline, CDR1 is MNHEY, CDR2 SMNVEV (reference sequence). CDR3 protein: CASMVAGGETQYF. The DNA of the CDR3 is TGTGCCAGCATGGTAGCGGGAGGCGAGACCCAGTACTTC.

This clone was detected only a few times. The V and J genes are TRBV10-3 and TRBJ2-7; 7 bases are a match to TRBD2. The germline CDR1 and CDR2 sequences are ENHRY and SYGVKD. CDR3 size: 14 residues. V shed 3 bases, J shed 2 bases, and the junction held 4 bases outside the gene matches. The DNA for the CDR3 is TGTGCCATCAGTGATGGCGGGAGTGCCTACGAGCAGTACTTC. This gives the protein CAISDGGSAYEQYF.

This chain uses TRBV27 with TRBJ2-1; 7 positions match TRBD2. V was pared by 5 bases and J by 3 bases, with 10 bases of the junction left unmatched. Germline values: CDR1 MNHEY, CDR2 SMNVEV (reference sequence). CDR3 size: 16 residues. The CDR3 loop is CASSRVVASGYNEQFF. The CDR3 DNA sequence: TGTGCCAGCAGTCGAGTCGTCGCTAGCGGCTACAATGAGCAGTTCTTC.

The J gene is TRBJ2-7, the V gene TRBV6-6, with D unresolved. CDR1 is MNHNY and CDR2 is SVGAGI in the germline V gene (reference sequence). V lost 0 bases, J lost 4 bases, and 7 bases lay in between. The CDR3 is 13 amino acids. The CDR3 DNA reads TGTGCCAGCAGTTACTCGGAACGTTACGAGCAGTACTTC. The encoded protein is CASSYSERYEQYF.

The V and J genes are TRBV10-1 and TRBJ2-1; 7 nucleotides match TRBD2. V lost 3 bases, J lost 4 bases, and 12 bases stayed unmatched. Germline V lookup: CDR1 WNHNN, CDR2 SYGVQD (reference sequence). This CDR3 has 17 residues. This CDR3 is CASSEVVLRREYNEQFF. In DNA form, the CDR3 reads TGCGCCAGCAGTGAAGTGGTTCTGCGGCGGGAGTACAATGAGCAGTTCTTC.

This clone was recorded at least ten times. This chain joins TRBV5-6 and TRBJ2-1, with D unclear. CDR1 and CDR2 (germline): SGHDT, YYEEEE. The CDR3 spans 14 residues. Trimming pared 0 bases from V and 0 bases from J, leaving 4 bases between. CDR3 in amino acids: CASSLASSYNEQFF. The CDR3, as DNA: TGTGCCAGCAGCTTGGCGAGCTCCTACAATGAGCAGTTCTTC.